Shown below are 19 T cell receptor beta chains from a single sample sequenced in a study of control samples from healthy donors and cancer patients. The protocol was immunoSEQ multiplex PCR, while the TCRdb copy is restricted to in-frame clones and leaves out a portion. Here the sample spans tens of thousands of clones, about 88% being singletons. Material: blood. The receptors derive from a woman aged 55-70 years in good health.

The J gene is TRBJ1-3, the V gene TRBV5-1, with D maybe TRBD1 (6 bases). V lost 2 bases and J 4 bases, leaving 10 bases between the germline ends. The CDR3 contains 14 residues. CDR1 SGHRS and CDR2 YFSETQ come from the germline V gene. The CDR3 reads CASSLAGEGNTIYF. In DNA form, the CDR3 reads TGCGCCAGCAGCTTAGCAGGGGAAGGAAACACCATATATTTT.

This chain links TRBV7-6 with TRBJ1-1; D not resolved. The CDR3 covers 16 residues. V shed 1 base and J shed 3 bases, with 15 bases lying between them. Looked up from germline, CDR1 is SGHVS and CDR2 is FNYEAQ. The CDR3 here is CASSLDLVGRDTEAFF. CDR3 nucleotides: TGTGCCAGCAGCTTAGATCTAGTGGGTAGGGACACTGAAGCTTTCTTT.

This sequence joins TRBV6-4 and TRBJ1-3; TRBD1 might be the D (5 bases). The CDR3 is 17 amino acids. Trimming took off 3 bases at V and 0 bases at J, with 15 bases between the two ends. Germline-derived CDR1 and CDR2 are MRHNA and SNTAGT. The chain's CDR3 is CASSDEGAASSGNTIYF. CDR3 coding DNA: TGTGCCAGCAGTGATGAAGGGGCCGCGAGCTCTGGAAACACCATATATTTT.

CDR3 residues: CASSLTGHGYEQYF. The CDR3 nucleotides read TGCGCCAGCAGCCTAACGGGACACGGGTACGAGCAGTACTTC. This chain joins TRBV5-1 and TRBJ2-7; perhaps TRBD1 as D (6 bases). In germline, CDR1 is SGHRS, CDR2 YFSETQ. V dropped 4 bases and J dropped 4 bases, with 15 bases sitting between them. This CDR3 is 14 amino acids long.

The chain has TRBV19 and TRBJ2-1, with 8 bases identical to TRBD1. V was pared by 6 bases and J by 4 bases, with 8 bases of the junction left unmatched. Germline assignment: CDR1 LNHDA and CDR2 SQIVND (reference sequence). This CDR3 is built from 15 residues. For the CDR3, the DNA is TGTGCCAGTAGGGACCGGGACAGGCCTTACAATGAGCAGTTCTTC. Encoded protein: CASRDRDRPYNEQFF. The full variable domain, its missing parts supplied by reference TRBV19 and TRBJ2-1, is DGGITQSPKYLFRKEGQNVTLSCEQNLNHDAMYWYRQDPGQGLRLIYYSQIVNDFQKGDIAEGYSVSREKKESFPLTVTSAQKNPTAFYLCASRDRDRPYNEQFFGPGTRLTVL.

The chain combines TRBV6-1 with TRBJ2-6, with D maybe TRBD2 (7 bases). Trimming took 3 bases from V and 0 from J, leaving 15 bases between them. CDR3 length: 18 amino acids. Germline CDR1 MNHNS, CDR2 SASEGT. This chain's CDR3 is CASSDPGRGLSGANVLTF. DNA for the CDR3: TGTGCCAGCAGTGACCCCGGGCGGGGGCTCTCTGGGGCCAACGTCCTGACTTTC.

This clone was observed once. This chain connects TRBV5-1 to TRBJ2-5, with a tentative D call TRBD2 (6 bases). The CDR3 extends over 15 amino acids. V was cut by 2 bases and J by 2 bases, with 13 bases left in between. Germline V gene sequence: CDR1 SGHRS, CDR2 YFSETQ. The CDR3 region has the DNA TGCGCCAGCAGCTTCCTAGCGCTAACACAAGAGACCCAGTACTTC. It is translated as CASSFLALTQETQYF.

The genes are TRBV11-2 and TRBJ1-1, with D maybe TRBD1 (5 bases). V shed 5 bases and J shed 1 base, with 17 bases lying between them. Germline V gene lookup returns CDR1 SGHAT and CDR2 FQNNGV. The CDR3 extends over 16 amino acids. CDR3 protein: CASSPPWGRPNTEAFF. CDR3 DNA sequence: TGTGCCAGCAGCCCACCATGGGGCCGCCCGAACACTGAAGCTTTCTTT.

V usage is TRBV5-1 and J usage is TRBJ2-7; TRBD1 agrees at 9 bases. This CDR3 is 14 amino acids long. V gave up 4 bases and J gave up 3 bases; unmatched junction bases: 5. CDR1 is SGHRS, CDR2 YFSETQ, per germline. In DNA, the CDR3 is TGCGCCAGCAGCGGGGGACAGGGACTCTACGAGCAGTACTTC. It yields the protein CASSGGQGLYEQYF.

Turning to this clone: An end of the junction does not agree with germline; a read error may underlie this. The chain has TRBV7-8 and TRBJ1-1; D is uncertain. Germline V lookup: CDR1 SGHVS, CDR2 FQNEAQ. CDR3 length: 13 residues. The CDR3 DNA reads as TGTGCCAGCAGCCTCACATCCGGTTTGAGCATTTACTTT. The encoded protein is CASSLTSGLSIYF. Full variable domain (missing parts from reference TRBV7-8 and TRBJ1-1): GAGVSQSPRYKVAKRGQDVALRCDPISGHVSLFWYQQALGQGPEFLTYFQNEAQLDKSGLPSDRFFAERPEGSVSTLKIQRTQQEDSAVYLCASSLTSGLSIYFGQGTRLTVV.

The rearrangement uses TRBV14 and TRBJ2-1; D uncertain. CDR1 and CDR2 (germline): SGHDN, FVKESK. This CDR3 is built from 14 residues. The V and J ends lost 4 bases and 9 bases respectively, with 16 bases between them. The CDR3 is CASSPKIAIGEQFF. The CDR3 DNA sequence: TGTGCCAGCAGCCCGAAAATCGCGATAGGTGAGCAGTTCTTC.

The CDR3 is CASSLNQGASYEQYF. CDR3 nucleotide sequence: TGTGCCAGCTCCCTTAACCAGGGGGCGTCGTACGAGCAGTACTTC. The J gene is TRBJ2-7, the V gene TRBV18; 8 positions agree with TRBD1. V shed 6 bases and J 4 bases; nucleotides not matched to a gene: 11. The CDR3 loop spans 15 amino acids. Germline V gene sequence: CDR1 KGHSH, CDR2 LQKENI.

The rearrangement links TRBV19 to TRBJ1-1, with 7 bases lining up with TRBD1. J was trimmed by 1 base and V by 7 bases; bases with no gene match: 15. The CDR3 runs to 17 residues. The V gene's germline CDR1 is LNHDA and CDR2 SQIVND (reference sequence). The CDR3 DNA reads TGTGCCAGTACCATACGGGTCAGGGGGAAGGGGAACACTGAAGCTTTCTTT. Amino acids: CASTIRVRGKGNTEAFF. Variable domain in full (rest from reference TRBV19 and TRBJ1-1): DGGITQSPKYLFRKEGQNVTLSCEQNLNHDAMYWYRQDPGQGLRLIYYSQIVNDFQKGDIAEGYSVSREKKESFPLTVTSAQKNPTAFYLCASTIRVRGKGNTEAFFGQGTRLTVV.

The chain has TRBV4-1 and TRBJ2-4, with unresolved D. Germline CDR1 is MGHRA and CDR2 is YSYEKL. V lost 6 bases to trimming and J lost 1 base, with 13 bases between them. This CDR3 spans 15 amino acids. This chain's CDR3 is CASRDDQLAKNIQYF. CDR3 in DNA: TGCGCCAGCAGGGACGATCAACTGGCCAAAAACATTCAGTACTTC.

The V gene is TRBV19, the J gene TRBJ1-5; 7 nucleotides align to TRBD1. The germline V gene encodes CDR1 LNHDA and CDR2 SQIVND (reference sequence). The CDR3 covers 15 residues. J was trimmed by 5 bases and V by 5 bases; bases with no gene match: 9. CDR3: CASSPRSRGDQPQHF. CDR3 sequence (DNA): TGTGCCAGTAGTCCCCGGAGCAGGGGGGATCAGCCCCAGCATTTT.

The CDR3 DNA is TGTGCCAGCTCACTTGGACAGGCGGTTGGAATGAACACTGAAGCTTTCTTT. Protein sequence: CASSLGQAVGMNTEAFF. The chain couples TRBV18 to TRBJ1-1, with 7 bases lining up with TRBD1. The germline V gene encodes CDR1 KGHSH and CDR2 LQKENI. This CDR3 is built from 17 residues. V was pared by 4 bases and J by 0 bases, with 11 bases of the junction left unmatched.

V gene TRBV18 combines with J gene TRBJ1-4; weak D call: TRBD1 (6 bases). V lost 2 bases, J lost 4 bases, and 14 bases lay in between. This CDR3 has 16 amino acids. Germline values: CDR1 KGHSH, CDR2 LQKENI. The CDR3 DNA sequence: TGTGCCAGCTCACCAAAGTCGGCAGGGGATAATGAAAAACTGTTTTTT. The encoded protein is CASSPKSAGDNEKLFF. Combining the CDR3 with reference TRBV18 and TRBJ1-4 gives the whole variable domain NAGVMQNPRHLVRRRGQEARLRCSPMKGHSHVYWYRQLPEEGLKFMVYLQKENIIDESGMPKERFSAEFPKEGPSILRIQQVVRGDSAAYFCASSPKSAGDNEKLFFGSGTQLSVL.

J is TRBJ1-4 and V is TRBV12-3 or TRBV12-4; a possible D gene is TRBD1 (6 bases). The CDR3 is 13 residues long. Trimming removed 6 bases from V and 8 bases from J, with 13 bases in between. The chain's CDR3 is CASRPGVREKLFF. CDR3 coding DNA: TGTGCCAGCAGGCCAGGGGTTAGGGAAAAACTGTTTTTT.

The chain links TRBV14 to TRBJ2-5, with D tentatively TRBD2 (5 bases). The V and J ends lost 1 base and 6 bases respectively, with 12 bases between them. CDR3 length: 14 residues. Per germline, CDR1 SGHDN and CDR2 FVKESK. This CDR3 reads CASSQATRRQTQYF. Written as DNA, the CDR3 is TGTGCCAGCAGCCAAGCCACTAGAAGGCAGACCCAGTACTTC.